Included here is one T cell receptor beta chain sequence, with context. The record originates from a study of T-cell reconstitution after alpha-beta-depleted transplantation in children. V shed 3 bases and J shed 1 base, with 25 bases lying between them. This CDR3 contains 19 residues. CDR1 is DFQATT, CDR2 SNEGSKA, per germline (reference sequence). Library preparation (for TCRbeta) was performed with unique molecular identifiers. TCRdb re-analysed the PCR reads in MiXCR, keeping a single row per CDR3 protein. The sample gives 500,000 to 650,000 distinct CDR3 sequences, roughly 11% of which show up once; about 15% is in the top ten.

The TCR was taken from a female patient aged 2-9 years who had a stem cell transplant for aplastic anemia, so the T cells may come from the graft donor. The specimen comprised PBMCs, mostly from graft donor cells, sampled 180 days after TCRalphabeta/CD19-depleted stem cell transplant. This chain connects TRBV20-1 to TRBJ1-5; D is possibly TRBD1 (6 bases). CDR3 nucleotides: TGCAGTGCTAGGGAAGACCCTGGACAGCCGCGCTTAAGCAATCAGCCCCAGCATTTT. Translation: CSAREDPGQPRLSNQPQHF.